The clone carrying this T cell receptor beta chain has just one count. This sample was included in a study of sequential checkpoint blockade in melanoma. Data came from immunoSEQ multiplex PCR; TCRdb stores just in-frame clones and leaves some out. The data show 34,000 or so clones, with roughly 84% seen just once and approximately 20% held by the top ten. Treatment meaning: randomized to nivolumab then ipilimumab (arm A) or the reverse (arm B). Patients had received no earlier DNA-damaging chemotherapy. Live CD3+CD8+ CD19− CD56− cells were sorted from PBMCs. The CDR3 has 16 residues. V lost 8 bases and J lost 1, with 20 bases in between. CDR1 SNHLY and CDR2 FYNNEI come from the germline V gene.

The TCR was taken from a human donor with melanoma. Sequencing used CD8+ T cells sorted from blood (inferred from file names), obtained from a patient given nivolumab and ipilimumab in sequence. The chain recombines TRBV2 with TRBJ2-5; D is perhaps TRBD1 or TRBD2 (5 bases each). CDR3: CASAEGAGGTQETQYF. CDR3 nucleotides: TGTGCCAGCGCTGAAGGGGCGGGCGGTACCCAAGAGACCCAGTACTTC. The entire variable domain, with the rest obtained from reference TRBV2 and TRBJ2-5, is as follows: EPEVTQTPSHQVTQMGQEVILRCVPISNHLYFYWYRQILGQKVEFLVSFYNNEISEKSEIFDDQFSVERPDGSNFTLKIRSTKLEDSAMYFCASAEGAGGTQETQYFGPGTRLLVL.